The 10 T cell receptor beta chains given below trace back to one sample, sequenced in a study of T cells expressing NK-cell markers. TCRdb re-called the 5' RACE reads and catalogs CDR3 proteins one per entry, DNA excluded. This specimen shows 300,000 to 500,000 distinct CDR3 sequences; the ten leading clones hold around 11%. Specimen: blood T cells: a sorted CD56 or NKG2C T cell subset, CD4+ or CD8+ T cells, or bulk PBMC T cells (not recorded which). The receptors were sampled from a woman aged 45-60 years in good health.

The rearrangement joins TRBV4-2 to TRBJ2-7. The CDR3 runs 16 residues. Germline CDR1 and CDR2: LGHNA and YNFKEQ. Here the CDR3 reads CASSQEALQATYEQYF.

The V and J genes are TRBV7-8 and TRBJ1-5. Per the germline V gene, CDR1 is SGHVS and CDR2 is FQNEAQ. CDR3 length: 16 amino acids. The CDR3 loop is CASSSKRGAGPGPQHF.

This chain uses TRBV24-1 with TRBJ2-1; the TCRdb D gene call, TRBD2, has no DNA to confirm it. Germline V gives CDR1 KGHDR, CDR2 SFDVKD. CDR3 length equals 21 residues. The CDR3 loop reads CATSDPRGRREGRLIYNEQFF.

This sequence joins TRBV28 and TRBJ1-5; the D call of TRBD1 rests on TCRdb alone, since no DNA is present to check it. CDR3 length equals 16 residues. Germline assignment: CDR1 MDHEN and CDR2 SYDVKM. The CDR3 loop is CASRSTRTGVNQPQHF. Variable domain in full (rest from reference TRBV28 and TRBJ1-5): DVKVTQSSRYLVKRTGEKVFLECVQDMDHENMFWYRQDPGLGLRLIYFSYDVKMKEKGDIPEGYSVSREKKERFSLILESASTNQTSMYLCASRSTRTGVNQPQHFGDGTRLSIL.

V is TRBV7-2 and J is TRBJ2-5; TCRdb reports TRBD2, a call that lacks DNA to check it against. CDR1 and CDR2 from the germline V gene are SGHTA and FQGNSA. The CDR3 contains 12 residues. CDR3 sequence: CASSLVGTSSHF.

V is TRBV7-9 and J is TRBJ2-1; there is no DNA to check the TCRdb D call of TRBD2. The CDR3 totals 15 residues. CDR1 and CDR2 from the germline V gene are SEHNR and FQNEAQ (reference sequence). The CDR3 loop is CASSSVERDNNEQFF.

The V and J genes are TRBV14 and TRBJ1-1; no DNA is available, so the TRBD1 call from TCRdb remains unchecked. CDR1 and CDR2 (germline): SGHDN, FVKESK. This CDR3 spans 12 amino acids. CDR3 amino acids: CASSQGGDKAFF.

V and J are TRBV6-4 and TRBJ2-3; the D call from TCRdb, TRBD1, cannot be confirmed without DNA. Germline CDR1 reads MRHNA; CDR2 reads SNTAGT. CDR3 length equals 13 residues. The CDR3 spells CASSQGETDTQYF.

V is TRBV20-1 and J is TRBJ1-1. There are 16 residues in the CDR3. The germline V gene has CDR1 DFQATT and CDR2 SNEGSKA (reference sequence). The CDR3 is CSARFVGVRTDTEAFF.

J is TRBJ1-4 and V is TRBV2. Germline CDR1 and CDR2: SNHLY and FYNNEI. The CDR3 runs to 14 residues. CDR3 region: CASNQEGSFQKLFF.